The 10 T cell receptor beta chains reported below all come from one sample, sequenced in a study of blood T cell repertoires in COVID-19. The table came from immunoSEQ multiplex PCR; TCRdb's copy has only in-frame clones and leaves some out. The data contain under 300,000 clones, about 81% of them singletons. The sequenced sample consisted of peripheral blood. Every receptor here comes from a human donor with COVID-19, enrolled during active disease. The donor label of this sample is uncertain.

The chain is built from TRBV10-3 and TRBJ2-7; TRBD2 matches at 10 bases. The germline gives CDR1 ENHRY, CDR2 SYGVKD. The CDR3 runs 16 residues. Losses at the gene ends were 3 bases for V and 0 bases for J; bases not matched to a gene: 5. The CDR3 DNA sequence: TGTGCCATCAGTGACGGGCCTAGCGGGAGCTCCTACGAGCAGTACTTC. This sequence encodes CAISDGPSGSSYEQYF.

The V gene is TRBV4-1, the J gene TRBJ2-7; 11 bases align to TRBD2. V dropped 2 bases and J dropped 3; count of bases not matched to a gene: 9. The CDR3 is 17 residues long. Germline-derived CDR1 and CDR2 are MGHRA and YSYEKL. This CDR3 reads CASSQLPGLAEGYEQYF. DNA of the CDR3: TGCGCCAGCAGCCAACTTCCGGGACTAGCGGAGGGCTACGAGCAGTACTTC.

The V and J genes are TRBV27 and TRBJ2-4; possible D gene TRBD1, 6 bases. Looked up from germline, CDR1 is MNHEY and CDR2 is SMNVEV (reference sequence). V gave up 2 bases and J gave up 1 base, with 15 bases separating them. This CDR3 spans 17 amino acids. CDR3 in DNA: TGTGCCAGCAGTTTAGCGGGTCCAACAGGGGCCAAAAACATTCAGTACTTC. Its translation is CASSLAGPTGAKNIQYF.

This clone showed up just a few times. The V and J genes are TRBV24-1 and TRBJ1-1; a weak D match, TRBD1 (5 bases). The CDR3 consists of 15 residues. V shed 2 bases and J shed 1 base, with 10 bases lying between them. Germline CDR1 reads KGHDR; CDR2 reads SFDVKD. The CDR3 DNA follows: TGTGCCACCAGTGATTCGGGCAGGGAGAACACTGAAGCTTTCTTT. Translating it yields CATSDSGRENTEAFF.

The chain is built from TRBV9 and TRBJ2-1; 8 positions match TRBD2. This CDR3 spans 16 amino acids. CDR1 and CDR2 (germline): SGDLS, YYNGEE. J was trimmed by 1 base and V by 4 bases; bases with no gene match: 7. CDR3: CASSPMGGRSYNEQFF. The CDR3 DNA sequence: TGTGCCAGCAGCCCGATGGGCGGGAGGTCCTACAATGAGCAGTTCTTC.

This clone was picked up a small number of times. The V call is TRBV3-1 (or the pseudogene TRBV3-2), the J call TRBJ1-5; 8 nucleotides align to TRBD1. The germline gives CDR1 LGHDT, CDR2 YNNKEL (reference sequence). The V gene end was trimmed by 3 bases and the J gene end by 0 bases; junction bases not matched to a gene: 1. This CDR3 has 15 residues. The chain's CDR3 is CASSQTGDSNQPQHF. The CDR3 nucleotides are TGTGCCAGCAGCCAGACAGGGGATAGCAATCAGCCCCAGCATTTT.

This chain uses TRBV5-1 with TRBJ2-4; perhaps TRBD1 as D (6 bases). Germline lookup yields CDR1 SGHRS and CDR2 YFSETQ. Trimming took off 0 bases at V and 5 bases at J, with 12 bases between the two ends. The CDR3 consists of 15 residues. CDR3 residues: CASSLGQVEENIQYF. CDR3 in DNA: TGCGCCAGCAGCTTGGGACAGGTTGAGGAAAACATTCAGTACTTC.

The gene calls are TRBV7-9 and TRBJ2-2; TRBD1 might be the D (5 bases). Germline values: CDR1 SEHNR, CDR2 FQNEAQ (reference sequence). V was pared by 3 bases and J by 4 bases, with 9 bases between. The CDR3 contains 14 residues. CDR3 sequence: CASSLTASTGELFF. CDR3 nucleotide sequence: TGTGCCAGCAGCTTGACAGCGAGCACCGGGGAGCTGTTTTTT.

CDR3 residues: CASSSGGGDEQFF. The CDR3 DNA reads as TGCGCCAGCAGCTCAGGGGGAGGAGATGAGCAGTTCTTC. The chain uses TRBV5-1 and TRBJ2-1; possible D gene TRBD1, 7 bases. This CDR3 contains 13 residues. CDR1 is SGHRS, CDR2 YFSETQ, per germline. Trimming took 3 bases from V and 8 from J, leaving 12 bases between them.

The V call is TRBV12-5, the J call TRBJ2-7, with TRBD1 as a possible D gene (5 bases). The germline V gene encodes CDR1 LGHNT and CDR2 FRNRAP. The CDR3 totals 15 residues. V lost 10 bases and J 4 bases, leaving 23 bases between the germline ends. CDR3 loop: CANAPAVGPLYEQYF. Here the CDR3 DNA reads TGTGCTAATGCCCCCGCGGTGGGGCCACTTTACGAGCAGTACTTC.